The rows below give T cell receptor beta chains drawn from one sample of a study of tumor-infiltrating lymphocytes in primary liver carcinoma. TCRdb re-called the multiplex PCR reads with MiXCR, one entry per CDR3 protein. The data hold around 100,000 distinct CDR3 sequences, with 55% to 75% observed a single time. Specimen: liver tumor tissue from sampling region 5. These receptors came from a woman aged 55-70 years with primary liver carcinoma and hepatitis B virus infection. Each CDR3 is given with its conserved first and last residue. A D gene is named only where the DNA matches it firmly. A row's size may be missing; if present it is once, few, many or a size class.

clone size: .
J gene: TRBJ1-1
D gene: .
V gene: TRBV29-1
CDR3 DNA: TGCAGCTTCAGTCAGGAGGTTGAAGCTTTCTTT
CDR3 protein: CSFSQEVEAFF

clone size: many
J gene: TRBJ1-1
D gene: .
V gene: TRBV6-1
CDR3 DNA: TGTGCCAGCAGTGACGGAGGCGCCTGGGGGAACACTGAAGCTTTCTTT
CDR3 protein: CASSDGGAWGNTEAFF

clone size: .
J gene: TRBJ2-3
D gene: TRBD2
V gene: TRBV15
CDR3 DNA: TGTACCACCAGCAGAGCAGCGGGAGGGCCGCCAGATACGCAGTATTTT
CDR3 protein: CTTSRAAGGPPDTQYF

clone size: medium-sized
J gene: TRBJ1-6
D gene: TRBD1
V gene: TRBV11-2
CDR3 DNA: TGTGCCAGCAGCTCGATGACAGGGGGCTATTCACCCCTCCACTTT
CDR3 protein: CASSSMTGGYSPLHF

clone size: .
J gene: TRBJ2-3
D gene: TRBD2
V gene: TRBV29-1
CDR3 DNA: TGCAGCGTTGGTGGGGGAGGGCCCGCCACAGATACGCAATATTTT
CDR3 protein: CSVGGGGPATDTQYF

clone size: many
J gene: TRBJ2-3
D gene: .
V gene: TRBV29-1
CDR3 DNA: TGCAGCGTTGGTGGGAGTAGCACAGATACGCAGTATTTT
CDR3 protein: CSVGGSSTDTQYF

clone size: .
J gene: TRBJ2-6
D gene: .
V gene: TRBV11-2
CDR3 DNA: TGTGCCAGCAGCCTTCAGGGCGACGGGGCCAACGTCTTAACTTTC
CDR3 protein: CASSLQGDGANVLTF

clone size: once
J gene: TRBJ1-1
D gene: .
V gene: TRBV6-2/TRBV6-3
CDR3 DNA: TGCGCCAGCACTGCGCCAGCGAACACCGAAGCCTTCTTT
CDR3 protein: CASTAPANTEAFF

clone size: many
J gene: TRBJ2-3
D gene: .
V gene: TRBV5-6
CDR3 DNA: TGTGCCAGCAGCTTGGGCAGCCACAGGATCACAGATACGCAGTATTTT
CDR3 protein: CASSLGSHRITDTQYF

clone size: once
J gene: TRBJ1-1
D gene: .
V gene: TRBV7-3
CDR3 DNA: TGTGCCAGCAGCGCCAGCGCTAACCTGGACATAAACACTGAAGCTTTCTTT
CDR3 protein: CASSASANLDINTEAFF

clone size: .
J gene: TRBJ1-5
D gene: TRBD1
V gene: TRBV6-5
CDR3 DNA: TGTGCCAGCAATACAGGGGGAGGGAATCAGCCCCAGCATTTT
CDR3 protein: CASNTGGGNQPQHF